This entry lists 15 T cell receptor beta chains sequenced from one sample in a study of blood T cell repertoires in COVID-19. Measured with immunoSEQ multiplex PCR; TCRdb has only the in-frame clones, and not every one. The table includes fewer than 100,000 clones, 80% detected once. The sequencing input was peripheral blood. All receptors derive from a woman aged 70-85 years with acute or convalescent COVID-19.

The J gene is TRBJ2-3, the V gene TRBV4-2, with 14 bases that match TRBD2. The J segment lost 1 base and the V segment lost 4 bases, leaving 10 bases of the junction unmatched. Germline loops: CDR1 LGHNA, CDR2 YNFKEQ. This CDR3 has 19 amino acids. The CDR3 DNA is TGTGCCAGCAGCCCACTCTCGGGACTAGCGGGAGTTGGCACAGATACGCAGTATTTT. Translated: CASSPLSGLAGVGTDTQYF.

The CDR3 is CAWSIRTSGSIHEQFF. In DNA form, the CDR3 reads TGTGCCTGGAGTATACGGACTAGCGGGAGTATCCATGAGCAGTTCTTC. This chain links TRBV30 with TRBJ2-1, with 13 positions matching TRBD2. The CDR3 has 16 residues. Germline loops: CDR1 GTSNPN, CDR2 SVGIG (reference sequence). After removal of 2 bases from V and 8 bases from J, the junction contained 9 bases not matched to a gene. Looking up the rest from reference TRBV30 and TRBJ2-1 gives the full variable domain: SQTIHQWPATLVQPVGSPLSLECTVEGTSNPNLYWYRQAAGRGLQLLFYSVGIGQISSEVPQNLSASRPQDRQFILSSKKLLLSDSGFYLCAWSIRTSGSIHEQFFGPGTRLTVL.

The chain carries TRBV18 and TRBJ1-1; D not certain. Trimming left V 0 bases short and J 0 bases short, with 11 bases between. The germline V gene encodes CDR1 KGHSH and CDR2 LQKENI. The length of the CDR3 is 16 residues. The DNA for the CDR3 is TGTGCCAGCTCACCACCGGGAGGACGCATGAACACTGAAGCTTTCTTT. Its protein is CASSPPGGRMNTEAFF. The variable domain in full, completed from reference TRBV18 and TRBJ1-1, reads NAGVMQNPRHLVRRRGQEARLRCSPMKGHSHVYWYRQLPEEGLKFMVYLQKENIIDESGMPKERFSAEFPKEGPSILRIQQVVRGDSAAYFCASSPPGGRMNTEAFFGQGTRLTVV.

The gene calls are TRBV29-1 and TRBJ2-2; D is possibly TRBD2 (6 bases). Trimming left V 7 bases short and J 4 bases short, with 16 bases between. Germline CDR1 reads SQVTM; CDR2 reads ANQGSEA. The CDR3 is 14 amino acids. CDR3: CSGGAGPGTGELFF. The CDR3 DNA reads as TGCAGCGGCGGGGCAGGCCCAGGCACCGGGGAGCTGTTTTTT.

The CDR3 DNA reads TGTGCCAGCAGCGCAAGCGGGGGTGGCACCGGGGAGCTGTTTTTT. Its protein product is CASSASGGGTGELFF. V gene TRBV7-3 combines with J gene TRBJ2-2; 8 nucleotides match TRBD2. CDR1 SGHTA and CDR2 FQGTGA come from the germline V gene. V was clipped by 5 bases and J by 4 bases; unmatched bases: 6. The CDR3 runs 15 residues.

This clone was seen more than once but under ten times. The CDR3 sequence: CAITKTSENTEAFF. CDR3 nucleotide sequence: TGTGCCATCACTAAGACATCGGAGAACACTGAAGCTTTCTTT. The chain is built from TRBV10-3 and TRBJ1-1; D gene uncertain. Trimming cost V 7 bases and J 1 base, with 13 bases left between them. This CDR3 region has 14 residues. The germline CDR1 and CDR2 sequences are ENHRY and SYGVKD.

This clone appeared a single time. This rearrangement joins TRBV12-3 or TRBV12-4 to TRBJ1-2, with D maybe TRBD1 (6 bases). This CDR3 region has 12 residues. The V and J ends lost 5 bases and 8 bases respectively, with 12 bases between them. DNA for the CDR3: TGTGCCAGCAGTCCTCAGGGGTCGGGCTACACCTTC. Translated, it gives CASSPQGSGYTF.

This chain uses TRBV6-5 with TRBJ2-7; possible D gene TRBD1, 6 bases. Germline CDR1 reads MNHEY; CDR2 reads SVGAGI. V lost 4 bases and J lost 2, with 15 bases in between. The CDR3 length is 15 residues. The CDR3 here is CASSLTGTYPYEQYF. CDR3 DNA: TGTGCCAGCAGTTTAACCGGGACATATCCCTACGAGCAGTACTTC.

The chain links TRBV19 to TRBJ1-5; D remains ambiguous. In germline, CDR1 is LNHDA, CDR2 SQIVND (reference sequence). The CDR3 spans 15 residues. V lost 3 bases and J 3 bases, leaving 12 bases between the germline ends. CDR3 DNA sequence: TGTGCCAGTAGTATGGTTCAAGGAGACAATCAGCCCCAGCATTTT. Encoded protein: CASSMVQGDNQPQHF.

V usage is TRBV6-2 or TRBV6-3 and J usage is TRBJ1-5, with D perhaps TRBD1 (6 bases). Germline V gives CDR1 MNHEY, CDR2 SVGEGT. This CDR3 comprises 14 residues. V was clipped by 6 bases and J by 1 base, with 10 bases between them. The CDR3 DNA is TGTGCCAGCAGCCCCCAGGGGAGCAATCAGCCCCAGCATTTT. Its translation is CASSPQGSNQPQHF.

The V and J genes are TRBV7-8 and TRBJ1-1; tentatively, D is TRBD1 (6 bases). V dropped 1 base and J dropped 6 bases, with 15 bases sitting between them. This CDR3 contains 15 residues. Germline V gene sequence: CDR1 SGHVS, CDR2 FQNEAQ. CDR3: CASSLVAGGRPEAFF. The CDR3 nucleotides are TGTGCCAGCAGCTTAGTCGCGGGGGGCCGCCCTGAAGCTTTCTTT.

The CDR3: CAISESGTGGTGELFF. The CDR3 DNA is TGTGCCATCAGTGAGTCAGGGACAGGGGGCACCGGGGAGCTGTTTTTT. The rearrangement links TRBV10-3 to TRBJ2-2, with TRBD1 identical over 11 bases. The trim removed 0 bases at V and 4 bases at J, leaving 1 base unmatched. The CDR3 sequence is 16 residues long. CDR1 is ENHRY and CDR2 is SYGVKD in the germline V gene.

The genes are TRBV7-2 and TRBJ2-1; 14 nucleotides match TRBD2. Germline V gives CDR1 SGHTA, CDR2 FQGNSA. The J segment lost 12 bases and the V segment lost 3 bases, leaving 7 bases of the junction unmatched. This CDR3 region has 15 residues. CDR3 sequence: CASSFLTSGRAAQFF. The DNA of the CDR3 is TGTGCCAGCAGCTTTCTGACTAGCGGGAGGGCCGCGCAGTTCTTC.

The chain recombines TRBV9 with TRBJ1-4; D not certain. Trimming removed 0 bases at V and 4 bases at J, with 7 bases between. From germline, CDR1 is SGDLS and CDR2 YYNGEE. The CDR3 spans 14 residues. The CDR3 sequence is CASSVGSNNEKLFF. The CDR3 region has the DNA TGTGCCAGCAGCGTAGGTTCCAATAATGAAAAACTGTTTTTT. Drawing the rest from reference TRBV9 and TRBJ1-4, the complete variable domain is DSGVTQTPKHLITATGQRVTLRCSPRSGDLSVYWYQQSLDQGLQFLIQYYNGEERAKGNILERFSAQQFPDLHSELNLSSLELGDSALYFCASSVGSNNEKLFFGSGTQLSVL.

The chain joins TRBV20-1 to TRBJ2-7; D is undetermined. The germline V gene encodes CDR1 DFQATT and CDR2 SNEGSKA (reference sequence). The ends were cut back, 6 bases at V and 8 bases at J, with 14 bases in the middle. This CDR3 contains 11 residues. The CDR3 DNA is TGCAGTGCCCACGATAGTACGAAGCAGTACTTC. Protein product: CSAHDSTKQYF.